Listed here are 21 T cell receptor beta chains from one sample, sequenced in a study of PD-L1 blockade in urothelial cancer. Some clones are missing from TCRdb's copy, which holds only in-frame ones; the method was immunoSEQ multiplex PCR. The sample gives over 65,000 clones, around 80% of which show up once; roughly 4.5% is in the top ten. The material sequenced was PBMCs, taken around atezolizumab (anti-PD-L1) treatment. The receptor source for this set is a man between 65 and 85 years old with urothelial cancer.

V is TRBV7-2 and J is TRBJ2-6, with D uncertain. This CDR3 contains 17 residues. Per germline, CDR1 SGHTA and CDR2 FQGNSA. The V end was cut by 5 bases, the J end by 0 bases, with 14 bases between. CDR3: CASSPRIILSGANVLTF. In nucleotides, the CDR3 is TGTGCCAGCAGCCCGCGTATTATACTCTCTGGGGCCAACGTCCTGACTTTC.

The V call is TRBV30, the J call TRBJ1-5; the D is unclear. Germline assignment: CDR1 GTSNPN and CDR2 SVGIG (reference sequence). This CDR3 region has 13 residues. V lost 4 bases and J lost 4, with 11 bases in between. The CDR3: CAWNPGPNQPQHF. The CDR3 DNA sequence: TGTGCCTGGAATCCCGGTCCAAATCAGCCCCAGCATTTT.

The chain links TRBV19 to TRBJ2-1, with 14 bases fitting TRBD2. This CDR3 spans 16 amino acids. Germline CDR1 LNHDA, CDR2 SQIVND (reference sequence). V shed 2 bases, J shed 10 bases, and the junction held 7 bases outside the gene matches. The CDR3 spells CASSIRRLAGGEEQFF. CDR3 sequence (DNA): TGTGCCAGTAGTATAAGACGACTAGCGGGGGGGGAGGAGCAGTTCTTC.

The chain links TRBV5-4 to TRBJ2-2; no clear D. This CDR3 region has 14 residues. Trimming shortened V by 4 bases and J by 4 bases, and 11 bases separated the two germline ends. Germline-derived CDR1 and CDR2 are SGHNT and YYREEE (reference sequence). CDR3 residues: CASSQFLFTGELFF. The DNA of the CDR3 is TGTGCCAGCAGCCAATTTCTATTCACCGGGGAGCTGTTTTTT.

This sequence joins TRBV7-6 and TRBJ2-5, with a weak D call TRBD2 (5 bases). Germline CDR1 reads SGHVS; CDR2 reads FNYEAQ. The CDR3 covers 17 residues. With 1 base removed from V and 5 bases from J, the gap between germline ends came to 20 bases. This CDR3 is CASSLGRSVGGPETQYF. CDR3 nucleotide sequence: TGTGCCAGCAGCTTAGGACGATCCGTCGGCGGGCCTGAGACCCAGTACTTC.

The genes are TRBV5-4 and TRBJ2-1, with 9 bases identical to TRBD1. J was trimmed by 6 bases and V by 3 bases; bases with no gene match: 7. CDR1 and CDR2 (germline): SGHNT, YYREEE (reference sequence). CDR3 length: 15 amino acids. The DNA for the CDR3 is TGTGCCAGCAGCTCCCGGGACAGGGTTAGCAATGAGCAGTTCTTC. Translating gives CASSSRDRVSNEQFF.

This clone was observed once. The genes are TRBV13 and TRBJ2-7; a weak D match, TRBD1 (5 bases). The CDR3 sequence is 13 residues long. The germline V and J ends were trimmed by 3 bases and 2 bases, with 8 bases remaining between them. The germline V gene encodes CDR1 PRHDT and CDR2 FYEKMQ (reference sequence). CDR3 amino acids: CASSFREAYEQYF. The CDR3 DNA reads TGTGCCAGCAGCTTCAGGGAAGCCTACGAGCAGTACTTC.

The chain has TRBV29-1 and TRBJ1-1; D uncertain. Germline V gene sequence: CDR1 SQVTM, CDR2 ANQGSEA. CDR3 length equals 11 residues. V was shortened by 4 bases and J by 1 base, with 4 bases between the two germline ends. The CDR3: CSVARNTEAFF. The CDR3 DNA is TGCAGCGTTGCCAGGAACACTGAAGCTTTCTTT.

The genes are TRBV27 and TRBJ1-3; no firm D call. Germline V CDR1 and CDR2: MNHEY, SMNVEV (reference sequence). V lost 4 bases and J lost 0, with 4 bases in between. The CDR3 totals 13 residues. CDR3 coding DNA: TGTGCCAGCAGTTCGAGCTCTGGAAACACCATATATTTT. Translated: CASSSSSGNTIYF.

The chain joins TRBV15 to TRBJ2-3, with 13 bases matching TRBD2. The germline CDR1 and CDR2 sequences are LNHNV and YYDKDF (reference sequence). This CDR3 region has 16 residues. The junction had 5 bases not matched to a gene; V was cut back by 4 bases and J by 4 bases. CDR3 sequence (DNA): TGTGCCACCAGCACCGGACTAGCGGGAGTTCCAGATACGCAGTATTTT. Its translation is CATSTGLAGVPDTQYF.

The rearrangement links TRBV7-2 to TRBJ1-1; the D is unclear. Trimming removed 1 base at V and 8 bases at J, with 8 bases between. Germline lookup yields CDR1 SGHTA and CDR2 FQGNSA. The CDR3 runs 12 residues. CDR3 in amino acids: CASSLGPGEAFF. For the CDR3, the DNA is TGTGCCAGCAGCTTAGGGCCGGGAGAAGCTTTCTTT.

This clone has more than one count but fewer than ten. The chain joins TRBV15 to TRBJ1-4; D gene uncertain. This CDR3 comprises 14 residues. Germline V CDR1 and CDR2: LNHNV, YYDKDF (reference sequence). Trimming left V 0 bases short and J 11 bases short, with 13 bases between. The CDR3 sequence is CATSRDQTWSKLFF. In DNA, the CDR3 is TGTGCCACCAGCAGAGACCAGACCTGGAGCAAACTGTTTTTT. The whole variable domain, filled in from reference TRBV15 and TRBJ1-4, reads DAMVIQNPRYQVTQFGKPVTLSCSQTLNHNVMYWYQQKSSQAPKLLFHYYDKDFNNEADTPDNFQSRRPNTSFCFLDIRSPGLGDTAMYLCATSRDQTWSKLFFGSGTQLSVL.

The chain combines TRBV5-1 with TRBJ2-1; weak D call: TRBD1 (6 bases). The V end lost 3 bases, the J end lost 9 bases, and 19 bases lay between the germline ends. Per the germline V gene, CDR1 is SGHRS and CDR2 is YFSETQ. This CDR3 contains 15 residues. DNA of the CDR3: TGCGCCAGCAGCTCCGATCCGGGACAATCTCGTGAGCAGTTCTTC. It codes for CASSSDPGQSREQFF. Combining the CDR3 with reference TRBV5-1 and TRBJ2-1 gives the whole variable domain KAGVTQTPRYLIKTRGQQVTLSCSPISGHRSVSWYQQTPGQGLQFLFEYFSETQRNKGNFPGRFSGRQFSNSRSEMNVSTLELGDSALYLCASSSDPGQSREQFFGPGTRLTVL.

V gene TRBV5-1 combines with J gene TRBJ2-5, with 10 bases fitting TRBD2. This CDR3 spans 15 amino acids. V shed 2 bases and J 4 bases; nucleotides not matched to a gene: 5. Germline V CDR1 and CDR2: SGHRS, YFSETQ. CDR3 bases: TGCGCCAGCAGCTTAGCGGGAGGGCAGGGAGAGACCCAGTACTTC. This translates into CASSLAGGQGETQYF.

The chain recombines TRBV7-9 with TRBJ2-7; 7 nucleotides match TRBD2. This CDR3 region has 16 residues. The junction had 16 bases not matched to a gene; V was cut back by 2 bases and J by 9 bases. Germline loops: CDR1 SEHNR, CDR2 FQNEAQ (reference sequence). CDR3 sequence: CASSLLEGAGPGGQYF. The CDR3 DNA reads TGTGCCAGCAGCTTATTGGAGGGAGCGGGACCTGGGGGGCAGTACTTC.

The V call is TRBV7-8, the J call TRBJ1-4; 7 bases agree with TRBD1. This CDR3 contains 15 residues. V lost 5 bases to trimming and J lost 5 bases; unmatched junction nucleotides: 8. Germline CDR1 SGHVS, CDR2 FQNEAQ. The CDR3 bases are TGTGCCAGCAGCCCGTTGGGACAGCTAAATGAAAAACTGTTTTTT. Translation gives CASSPLGQLNEKLFF.

The rearrangement joins TRBV5-1 to TRBJ1-4, with TRBD1 as a possible D gene (5 bases). Per the germline V gene, CDR1 is SGHRS and CDR2 is YFSETQ. CDR3 length: 15 residues. V shed 0 bases and J shed 8 bases, with 14 bases lying between them. Here the CDR3 DNA reads TGCGCCAGCAGCTTGGCGGTGGCTCAGGGAGAAAAACTGTTTTTT. Translating it yields CASSLAVAQGEKLFF.

In DNA form, the CDR3 reads TGTGCCAGCTCACCACGAGGCGCAGGGTCGGTAGCCAAAAACATTCAGTACTTC. This sequence encodes CASSPRGAGSVAKNIQYF. The chain combines TRBV18 with TRBJ2-4; the D gene is possibly TRBD1 (5 bases). The CDR3 totals 18 residues. V dropped 1 base and J dropped 0 bases, with 16 bases sitting between them. CDR1 and CDR2 from the germline V gene are KGHSH and LQKENI. Together with reference TRBV18 and TRBJ2-4, the CDR3 gives the full variable domain: NAGVMQNPRHLVRRRGQEARLRCSPMKGHSHVYWYRQLPEEGLKFMVYLQKENIIDESGMPKERFSAEFPKEGPSILRIQQVVRGDSAAYFCASSPRGAGSVAKNIQYFGAGTRLSVL.

This chain joins TRBV11-1 and TRBJ2-2; 8 bases align to TRBD2. The CDR3 has 14 residues. The V gene's germline CDR1 is SGHAT and CDR2 FQDESV (reference sequence). The J segment lost 6 bases and the V segment lost 1 base, leaving 1 base of the junction unmatched. The CDR3 loop is CASSLGLASGELFF. Written as DNA, the CDR3 is TGTGCCAGCAGCTTAGGACTAGCGTCCGGGGAGCTGTTTTTT.

The count of this clone is one. The same CDR3 also results from other DNA sequences found in this sample. The chain links TRBV19 to TRBJ2-7; the match to TRBD1 covers 8 bases. The germline V gene has CDR1 LNHDA and CDR2 SQIVND (reference sequence). Trimming removed 5 bases from V and 3 bases from J; junction bases left unmatched: 9. This CDR3 is built from 15 residues. The CDR3 DNA is TGTGCCAGTAGTCCTTCCGGGACAGGAGTCTACGAGCAGTACTTC. Amino acids: CASSPSGTGVYEQYF.

The chain uses TRBV4-1 and TRBJ2-7; D not certain. The ends were cut back, 1 base at V and 4 bases at J, with 14 bases in the middle. The length of the CDR3 is 15 residues. In germline, CDR1 is MGHRA, CDR2 YSYEKL. The CDR3 here is CASSQARGLWYEQYF. CDR3 DNA sequence: TGCGCCAGCAGCCAAGCTCGTGGGCTTTGGTACGAGCAGTACTTC.